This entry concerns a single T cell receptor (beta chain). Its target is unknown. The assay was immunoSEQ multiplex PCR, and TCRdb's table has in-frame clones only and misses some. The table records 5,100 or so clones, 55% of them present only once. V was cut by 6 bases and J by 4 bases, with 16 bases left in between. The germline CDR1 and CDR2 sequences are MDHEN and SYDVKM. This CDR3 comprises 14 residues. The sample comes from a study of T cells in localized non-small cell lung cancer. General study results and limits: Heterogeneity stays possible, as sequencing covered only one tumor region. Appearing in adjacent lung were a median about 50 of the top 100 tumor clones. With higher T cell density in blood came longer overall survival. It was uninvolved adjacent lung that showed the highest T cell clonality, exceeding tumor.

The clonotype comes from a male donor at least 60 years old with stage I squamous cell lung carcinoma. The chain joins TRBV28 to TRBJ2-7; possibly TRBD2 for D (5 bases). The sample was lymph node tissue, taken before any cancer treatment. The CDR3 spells CASSLAGVGYEQYF. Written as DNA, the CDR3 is TGTGCCAGCAGCCTGGCCGGGGTGGGTTACGAGCAGTACTTC.